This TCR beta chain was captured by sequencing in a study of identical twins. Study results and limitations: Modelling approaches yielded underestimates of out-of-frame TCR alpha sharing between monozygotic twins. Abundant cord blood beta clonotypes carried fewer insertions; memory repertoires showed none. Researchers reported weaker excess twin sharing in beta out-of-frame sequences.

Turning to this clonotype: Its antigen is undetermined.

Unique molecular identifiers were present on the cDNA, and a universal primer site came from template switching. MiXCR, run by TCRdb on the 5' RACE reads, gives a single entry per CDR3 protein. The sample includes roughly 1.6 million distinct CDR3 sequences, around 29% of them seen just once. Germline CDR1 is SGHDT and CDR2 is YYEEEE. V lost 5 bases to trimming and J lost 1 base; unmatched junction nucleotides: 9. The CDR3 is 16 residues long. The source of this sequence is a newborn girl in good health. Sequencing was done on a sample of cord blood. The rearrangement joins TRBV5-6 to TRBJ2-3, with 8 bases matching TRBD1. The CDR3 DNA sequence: TGTGCCAGCAGACGAGACCGCAGGGGGCGCACAGATACGCAGTATTTT. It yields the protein CASRRDRRGRTDTQYF. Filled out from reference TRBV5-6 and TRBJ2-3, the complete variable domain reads DAGVTQSPTHLIKTRGQQVTLRCSPKSGHDTVSWYQQALGQGPQFIFQYYEEEERQRGNFPDRFSGHQFPNYSSELNVNALLLGDSALYLCASRRDRRGRTDTQYFGPGTRLTVL.